A single sample is the source of the 28 T cell receptor beta chains below, sequenced in a study of T cells in Graves' hyperthyroidism and ophthalmopathy. What was amplified from RNA transcripts were TCR beta CDR3 regions. The HTBI primer set served for first-round RT-PCR of the TCR CDR3. TCRdb reprocessed the multiplex PCR reads via MiXCR and lists one record per CDR3 protein. The sample records 90,000 to 120,000 distinct CDR3 sequences, roughly 15% being singletons. The sequenced sample was blood. All receptors derive from a woman aged 45 to 65 with Graves' hyperthyroidism.

About this clonotype: A much larger clonotype is one base distant, so this may be a read error. For the CDR3, the DNA is TGTGCCAGCGGGGGGGATCGGTACGAGCAGTACGTC. It is translated as CASGGDRYEQYV. The chain couples TRBV11-1 to TRBJ2-7; 7 nucleotides agree with TRBD2. CDR3 length: 12 amino acids. Per germline, CDR1 SGHAT and CDR2 FQDESV (reference sequence). V lost 8 bases and J lost 4; bases outside the gene matches: 5.

This clonotype was recorded at least ten times. The chain carries TRBV6-2 or TRBV6-3 and TRBJ2-6, with D unclear. V lost 2 bases to trimming and J lost 0 bases, with 8 bases between them. The CDR3 has 16 amino acids. Germline lookup yields CDR1 MNHEY and CDR2 SVGEGT. CDR3 amino acids: CASSYAAPSGANVLTF. The CDR3 nucleotides read TGTGCCAGCAGTTACGCGGCCCCCTCTGGGGCCAACGTCCTGACTTTC.

This clonotype was observed many times. The rearrangement joins TRBV20-1 to TRBJ1-1; no reliable D call. V was shortened by 6 bases and J by 5 bases, with 10 bases between the two germline ends. CDR1 is DFQATT, CDR2 SNEGSKA, per germline (reference sequence). This CDR3 is built from 11 residues. The CDR3 here is CSAQKETEAFF. CDR3 DNA: TGCAGTGCCCAGAAAGAGACTGAAGCTTTCTTT.

This clonotype was seen repeatedly, ten times or more. This chain links TRBV19 with TRBJ1-1; TRBD1 is a possible D gene (5 bases). Between the trimmed V and J ends, which lost 8 bases and 0 bases, there was a span of 16 bases. CDR3 length: 15 residues. Looked up from germline, CDR1 is LNHDA and CDR2 is SQIVND (reference sequence). CDR3: CASSRDGSMNTEAFF. The CDR3 nucleotides are TGTGCCAGTTCCCGGGACGGAAGTATGAACACTGAAGCTTTCTTT.

This clonotype was recorded many times. V is TRBV6-6 and J is TRBJ1-2; tentatively, D is TRBD1 (5 bases). V shed 2 bases and J shed 2 bases, with 6 bases lying between them. CDR3 length: 13 amino acids. Per the germline V gene, CDR1 is MNHNY and CDR2 is SVGAGI (reference sequence). This CDR3 reads CASSYDRNYGYTF. In nucleotides, the CDR3 is TGTGCCAGCAGTTACGACAGAAACTATGGCTACACCTTC.

This clonotype appeared a few times. The chain uses TRBV12-3 or TRBV12-4 and TRBJ2-7; D is unclear. The CDR3 is 15 residues long. V was shortened by 1 base and J by 2 bases, with 12 bases between the two germline ends. The CDR3 is CASSLDGRSAYEQYF. CDR3 in DNA: TGTGCCAGCAGTTTAGATGGCAGGTCAGCCTACGAGCAGTACTTC.

This clonotype has a count of ten or more. The chain joins TRBV5-1 to TRBJ1-1, with a weak D call TRBD1 (5 bases). This CDR3 contains 15 residues. Trimming removed 0 bases from V and 3 bases from J, with 12 bases in between. The V gene's germline CDR1 is SGHRS and CDR2 YFSETQ. CDR3 nucleotides: TGCGCCAGCAGCTTGGAGGGGACCGCGGACACTGAAGCTTTCTTT. It encodes CASSLEGTADTEAFF.

This clonotype was detected many times. The chain couples TRBV6-1 to TRBJ2-3; 7 bases are a match to TRBD1. The trim removed 9 bases at V and 6 bases at J, leaving 12 bases unmatched. The CDR3 runs to 14 residues. CDR1 is MNHNS and CDR2 is SASEGT in the germline V gene. CDR3 DNA sequence: TGTGCCAGTTCCGGGACAGCCCCAGGGGATACGCAGTATTTT. This encodes CASSGTAPGDTQYF.

This clonotype was detected ten times or more. The chain recombines TRBV5-1 with TRBJ2-1; 7 nucleotides line up with TRBD1. CDR3 length: 14 residues. The junction had 4 bases not matched to a gene; V was cut back by 0 bases and J by 7 bases. Germline values: CDR1 SGHRS, CDR2 YFSETQ. CDR3 DNA sequence: TGCGCCAGCAGCTTGGCCGGACAGGAAAATGAGCAGTTCTTC. Its translation is CASSLAGQENEQFF.

The chain has TRBV24-1 and TRBJ2-1; 8 bases agree with TRBD1. CDR1 is KGHDR, CDR2 SFDVKD, per germline. Unmatched junction bases numbered 5, after V lost 4 bases and J lost 4 bases. This CDR3 spans 15 amino acids. The CDR3 DNA reads TGTGCCACCAGTGAAGCAGGGGGCTATTACAATGAGCAGTTCTTC. This gives the protein CATSEAGGYYNEQFF.

This clonotype occurred many times. The chain combines TRBV29-1 with TRBJ2-3; weak D call: TRBD2 (6 bases). Germline-derived CDR1 and CDR2 are SQVTM and ANQGSEA. The CDR3 length is 15 residues. V was pared by 1 base and J by 2 bases, with 13 bases between. The CDR3 nucleotides read TGCAGCGTTGAAGTGGTTAGCGGAGCCACAGATACGCAGTATTTT. Protein sequence: CSVEVVSGATDTQYF.

This clonotype was detected ten times or more. The V call is TRBV28, the J call TRBJ2-2, with TRBD2 matching 11 bases. Germline V gene data show CDR1 as MDHEN and CDR2 as SYDVKM. Trimming removed 8 bases from V and 6 bases from J; junction bases left unmatched: 5. The CDR3 runs 14 residues. CDR3 region: CASRGTSGAGELFF. The CDR3 DNA sequence: TGTGCCAGCCGAGGGACTAGCGGAGCCGGGGAGCTGTTTTTT. The variable domain in full, with the rest retrieved from reference TRBV28 and TRBJ2-2, is DVKVTQSSRYLVKRTGEKVFLECVQDMDHENMFWYRQDPGLGLRLIYFSYDVKMKEKGDIPEGYSVSREKKERFSLILESASTNQTSMYLCASRGTSGAGELFFGEGSRLTVL.

This clonotype has at least ten counts. The rearrangement uses TRBV3-1 and TRBJ2-7; D ambiguous. The CDR3 consists of 13 residues. V lost 4 bases and J 2 bases, leaving 9 bases between the germline ends. The germline V gene has CDR1 LGHDT and CDR2 YNNKEL (reference sequence). The CDR3 DNA reads TGTGCCAGCAGCCCTCTGGACCCCTACGAGCAGTACTTC. It codes for CASSPLDPYEQYF.

This clonotype appeared many times. This chain connects TRBV19 to TRBJ2-2; TRBD1 matches at 9 bases. Germline values: CDR1 LNHDA, CDR2 SQIVND (reference sequence). The CDR3 length is 14 residues. J gave up 6 bases and V 4 bases, and 3 bases lay outside the gene matches. CDR3 DNA: TGTGCCAGTAGTACCGGACAGGGGTCCGGGGAGCTGTTTTTT. It translates to CASSTGQGSGELFF.

The sample holds many counts of this clonotype. The chain joins TRBV27 to TRBJ2-7; TRBD2 is a possible D gene (6 bases). CDR1 and CDR2 (germline): MNHEY, SMNVEV (reference sequence). V was pared by 2 bases and J by 4 bases, with 9 bases between. The CDR3 is 13 residues long. The CDR3 DNA follows: TGTGCCAGCAGTTTACCGGGAGCGTACGAGCAGTACTTC. This codes for CASSLPGAYEQYF.

The sample holds many counts of this clonotype. This rearrangement joins TRBV7-9 to TRBJ1-2; 9 bases map to TRBD1. The CDR3 runs to 15 residues. With 1 base clipped from V and 6 bases from J, the junction kept 6 bases outside the gene matches. The germline V gene encodes CDR1 SEHNR and CDR2 FQNEAQ (reference sequence). The CDR3: CASSLDWRTGDGYTF. The CDR3 DNA is TGTGCCAGCAGCTTAGATTGGAGGACAGGGGATGGCTACACCTTC.

This chain links TRBV28 with TRBJ1-5, with 7 bases identical to TRBD1. The V and J ends lost 6 bases and 3 bases, in that order; junction bases with no gene match: 11. CDR1 is MDHEN and CDR2 is SYDVKM in the germline V gene. The CDR3 is 16 residues long. CDR3 DNA: TGTGCCAGCAGCCAAGGGGGCAGTCAATCCAATCAGCCCCAGCATTTT. Translating it yields CASSQGGSQSNQPQHF.

This clonotype was counted between two and nine times. V usage is TRBV6-1 and J usage is TRBJ2-7; D gene unclear. The CDR3 spans 14 residues. Trimming stripped 3 bases from V and 1 base from J, with 10 bases between. In germline, CDR1 is MNHNS, CDR2 SASEGT. The CDR3 protein is CASSEIVGSYEQYF. In DNA, the CDR3 is TGTGCCAGCAGTGAGATAGTAGGGTCCTACGAGCAGTACTTC.

This clonotype has at least ten counts. This chain connects TRBV19 to TRBJ2-7; unclear D gene. Deletions cut 5 bases from V and 3 bases from J, with 11 bases between. This CDR3 has 13 residues. Germline CDR1 LNHDA, CDR2 SQIVND (reference sequence). The CDR3, as DNA: TGTGCCAGTAGTGCCCTCGGGTTCTACGAGCAGTACTTC. Residues: CASSALGFYEQYF. Looking up the rest from reference TRBV19 and TRBJ2-7 gives the full variable domain: DGGITQSPKYLFRKEGQNVTLSCEQNLNHDAMYWYRQDPGQGLRLIYYSQIVNDFQKGDIAEGYSVSREKKESFPLTVTSAQKNPTAFYLCASSALGFYEQYFGPGTRLTVT.

This clonotype has ten or more counts. The chain links TRBV20-1 to TRBJ2-2; 8 positions match TRBD1. Looked up from germline, CDR1 is DFQATT and CDR2 is SNEGSKA (reference sequence). The trim removed 1 base at V and 4 bases at J, leaving 8 bases unmatched. The CDR3 has 16 residues. The CDR3 is CSARGPDRAATGELFF. In DNA form, the CDR3 reads TGCAGTGCTAGAGGCCCGGACAGGGCGGCCACCGGGGAGCTGTTTTTT.

The V call is TRBV5-1, the J call TRBJ1-1, with TRBD1 matching over 7 bases. The germline V gene encodes CDR1 SGHRS and CDR2 YFSETQ. The CDR3 sequence is 14 residues long. The V gene end was trimmed by 3 bases and the J gene end by 5 bases; junction bases not matched to a gene: 7. The CDR3 region has the DNA TGCGCCAGCAGCTCGGCAGGGGGTTATACTGAAGCTTTCTTT. It translates to CASSSAGGYTEAFF.

This clonotype has a count of ten or more. The chain carries TRBV25-1 and TRBJ1-1; unclear D gene. Germline CDR1 and CDR2: MGHDK and SYGVNS. V shed 6 bases and J shed 5 bases, with 13 bases lying between them. The CDR3 is made up of 13 amino acids. The DNA of the CDR3 is TGTGCCAGCAGACCCGTGGGCACAACTGAAGCTTTCTTT. Translation gives CASRPVGTTEAFF.

The sample holds many counts of this clonotype. This chain links TRBV6-2 or TRBV6-3 with TRBJ2-3; 7 nucleotides align to TRBD2. This CDR3 has 16 amino acids. J lost 0 bases, V lost 0 bases, and 3 bases had no gene match. Germline V lookup: CDR1 MNHEY, CDR2 SVGEGT. CDR3: CASSYSMRGSTDTQYF. The CDR3 DNA is TGTGCCAGCAGTTACTCGATGCGGGGGAGCACAGATACGCAGTATTTT.

This clonotype was found a few times. This chain links TRBV28 with TRBJ1-1; 8 bases line up with TRBD1. This CDR3 contains 12 residues. Germline lookup yields CDR1 MDHEN and CDR2 SYDVKM. Trimming cost V 11 bases and J 3 bases; bases outside gene matches: 5. This CDR3 is CAGTTGDTEAFF. Written as DNA, the CDR3 is TGTGCCGGGACGACAGGGGACACTGAAGCTTTCTTT.

This clonotype was seen ten or more times. The chain links TRBV28 to TRBJ1-3, with D hard to call. Deletions cut 11 bases from V and 0 bases from J, with 14 bases between. Looked up from germline, CDR1 is MDHEN and CDR2 is SYDVKM. This CDR3 comprises 14 residues. The DNA for the CDR3 is TGTGCCTTCAGCGGGGTCAACTCTGGAAACACCATATATTTT. Its translation: CAFSGVNSGNTIYF.

The chain combines TRBV28 with TRBJ2-5, with no clear D. The CDR3 is 15 residues long. Trimming removed 6 bases at V and 0 bases at J, with 14 bases between. Germline values: CDR1 MDHEN, CDR2 SYDVKM. The CDR3 DNA reads as TGTGCCAGCAGCCCCTTGCGGTGGTACCAAGAGACCCAGTACTTC. Translation: CASSPLRWYQETQYF.

V is TRBV9 and J is TRBJ2-7; 7 nucleotides align to TRBD2. V gave up 4 bases and J gave up 3 bases; unmatched junction bases: 7. The CDR3 is made up of 14 amino acids. Germline V gene sequence: CDR1 SGDLS, CDR2 YYNGEE. CDR3 region: CASSPAGSHYEQYF. CDR3 DNA: TGTGCCAGCAGCCCAGCGGGGTCCCACTACGAGCAGTACTTC.

The chain is built from TRBV13 and TRBJ1-4; a possible D gene is TRBD1 (5 bases). CDR1 is PRHDT, CDR2 FYEKMQ, per germline (reference sequence). This CDR3 is built from 14 residues. Trimming cost V 6 bases and J 5 bases, with 13 bases left between them. CDR3 nucleotides: TGTGCCAGCAGTAAAGCGGAGGGGAATGAAAAACTGTTTTTT. It is translated as CASSKAEGNEKLFF.